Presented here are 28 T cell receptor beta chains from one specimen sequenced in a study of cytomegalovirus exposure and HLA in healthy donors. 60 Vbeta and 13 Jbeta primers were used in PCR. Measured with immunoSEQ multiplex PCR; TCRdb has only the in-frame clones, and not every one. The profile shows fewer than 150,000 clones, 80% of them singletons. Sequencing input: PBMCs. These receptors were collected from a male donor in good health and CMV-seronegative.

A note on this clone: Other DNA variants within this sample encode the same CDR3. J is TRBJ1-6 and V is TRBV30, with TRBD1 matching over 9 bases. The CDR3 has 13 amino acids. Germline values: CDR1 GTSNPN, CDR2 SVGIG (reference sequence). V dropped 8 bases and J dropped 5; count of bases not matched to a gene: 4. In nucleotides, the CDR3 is TGTGCCCTGGACAGGGGAAATAATTCACCCCTCCACTTT. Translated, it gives CALDRGNNSPLHF.

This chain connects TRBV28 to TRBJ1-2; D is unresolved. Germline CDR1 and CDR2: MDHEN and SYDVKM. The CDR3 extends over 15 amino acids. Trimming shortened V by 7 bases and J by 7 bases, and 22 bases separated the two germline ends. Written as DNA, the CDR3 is TGTGCCAGCACTCCTGAGGTTGAGGGAACCCCTGGCTACACCTTC. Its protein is CASTPEVEGTPGYTF.

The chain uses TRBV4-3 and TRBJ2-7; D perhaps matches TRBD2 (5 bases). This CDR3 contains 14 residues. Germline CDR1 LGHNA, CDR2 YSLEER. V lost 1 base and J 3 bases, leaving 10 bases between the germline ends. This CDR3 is CASSQGLRVYEQYF. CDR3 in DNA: TGCGCCAGCAGCCAAGGATTGAGGGTCTACGAGCAGTACTTC.

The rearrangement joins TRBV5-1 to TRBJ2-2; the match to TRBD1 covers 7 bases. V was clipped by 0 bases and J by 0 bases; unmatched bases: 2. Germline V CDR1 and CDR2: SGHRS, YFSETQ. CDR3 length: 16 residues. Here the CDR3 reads CASSLGTGTNTGELFF. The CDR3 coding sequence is TGCGCCAGCAGCTTGGGGACAGGAACGAACACCGGGGAGCTGTTTTTT.

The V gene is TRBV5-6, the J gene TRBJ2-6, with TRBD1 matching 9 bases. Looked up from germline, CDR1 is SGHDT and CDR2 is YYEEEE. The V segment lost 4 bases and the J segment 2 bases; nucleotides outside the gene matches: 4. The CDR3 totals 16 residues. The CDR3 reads CASSRQGVTGANVLTF. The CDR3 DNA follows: TGTGCCAGCAGCCGACAGGGGGTAACTGGGGCCAACGTCCTGACTTTC.

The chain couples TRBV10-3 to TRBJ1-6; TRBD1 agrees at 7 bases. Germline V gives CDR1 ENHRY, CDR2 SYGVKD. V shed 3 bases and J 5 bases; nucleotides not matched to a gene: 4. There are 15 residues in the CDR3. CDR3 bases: TGTGCCATCAGTGAAGGGGACAGCGATAATTCACCCCTCCACTTT. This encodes CAISEGDSDNSPLHF.

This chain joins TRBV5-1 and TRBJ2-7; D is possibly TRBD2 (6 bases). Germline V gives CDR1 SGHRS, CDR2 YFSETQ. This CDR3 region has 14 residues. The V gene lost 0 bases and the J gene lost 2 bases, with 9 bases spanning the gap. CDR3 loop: CASSLDGGAYEQYF. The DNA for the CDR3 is TGCGCCAGCAGCTTGGACGGGGGAGCCTACGAGCAGTACTTC.

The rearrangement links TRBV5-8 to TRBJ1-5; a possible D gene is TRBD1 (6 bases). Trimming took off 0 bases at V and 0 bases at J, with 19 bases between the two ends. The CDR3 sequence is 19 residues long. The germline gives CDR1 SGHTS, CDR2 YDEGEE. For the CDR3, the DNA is TGTGCCAGCAGCTTGGATGGTGGGGGGGGCCCTTATAGCAATCAGCCCCAGCATTTT. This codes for CASSLDGGGGPYSNQPQHF.

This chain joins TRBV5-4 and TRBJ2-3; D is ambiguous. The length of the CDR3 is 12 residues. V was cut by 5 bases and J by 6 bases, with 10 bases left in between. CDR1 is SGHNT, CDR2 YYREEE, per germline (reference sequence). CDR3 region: CASSVYGDTQYF. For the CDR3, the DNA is TGTGCCAGCAGTGTCTACGGGGATACGCAGTATTTT.

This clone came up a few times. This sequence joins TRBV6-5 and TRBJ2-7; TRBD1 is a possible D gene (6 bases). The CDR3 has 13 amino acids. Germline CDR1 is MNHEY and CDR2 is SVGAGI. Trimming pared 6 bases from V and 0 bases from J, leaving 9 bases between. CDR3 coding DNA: TGTGCCAGCAGCCCAGGGGACTCCTACGAGCAGTACTTC. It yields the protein CASSPGDSYEQYF.

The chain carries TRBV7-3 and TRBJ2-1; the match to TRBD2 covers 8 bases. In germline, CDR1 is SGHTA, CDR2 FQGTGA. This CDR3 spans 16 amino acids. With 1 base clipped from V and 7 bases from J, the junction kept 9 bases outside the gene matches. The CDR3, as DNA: TGTGCCAGCAGCTTAAGTTCGGGGGGGGCCCAAAATGAGCAGTTCTTC. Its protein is CASSLSSGGAQNEQFF.

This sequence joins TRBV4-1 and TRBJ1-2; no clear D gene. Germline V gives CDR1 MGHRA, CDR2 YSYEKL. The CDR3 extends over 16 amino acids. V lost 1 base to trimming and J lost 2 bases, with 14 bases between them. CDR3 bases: TGCGCCAGCAGCCAAGGCTTCGTCGGCGGGAACTATGGCTACACCTTC. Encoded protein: CASSQGFVGGNYGYTF.

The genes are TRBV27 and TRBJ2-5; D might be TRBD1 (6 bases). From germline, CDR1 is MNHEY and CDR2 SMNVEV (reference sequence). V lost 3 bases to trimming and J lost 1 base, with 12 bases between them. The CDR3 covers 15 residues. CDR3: CASSFWGQAQETQYF. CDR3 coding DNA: TGTGCCAGCAGTTTTTGGGGGCAAGCCCAAGAGACCCAGTACTTC.

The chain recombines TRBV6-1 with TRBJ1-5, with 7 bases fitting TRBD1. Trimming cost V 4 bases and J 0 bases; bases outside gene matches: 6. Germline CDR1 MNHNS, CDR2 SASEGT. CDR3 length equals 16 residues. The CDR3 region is CASSVQQGSSNQPQHF. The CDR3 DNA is TGTGCCAGCAGTGTCCAACAGGGGAGTAGCAATCAGCCCCAGCATTTT.

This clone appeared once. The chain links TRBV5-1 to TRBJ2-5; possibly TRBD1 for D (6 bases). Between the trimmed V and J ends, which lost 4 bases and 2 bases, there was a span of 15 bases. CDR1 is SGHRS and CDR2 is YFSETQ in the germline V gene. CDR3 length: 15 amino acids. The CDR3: CASSRRQGMQETQYF. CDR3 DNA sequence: TGCGCCAGCAGCCGCAGGCAGGGGATGCAAGAGACCCAGTACTTC.

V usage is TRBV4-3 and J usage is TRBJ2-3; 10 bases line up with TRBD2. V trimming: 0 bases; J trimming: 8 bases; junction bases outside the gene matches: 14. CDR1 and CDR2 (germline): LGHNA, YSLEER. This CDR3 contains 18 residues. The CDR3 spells CASSQDLLAGNVRRTQYF. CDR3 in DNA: TGCGCCAGCAGCCAAGATCTACTAGCGGGGAATGTGAGACGTACGCAGTATTTT.

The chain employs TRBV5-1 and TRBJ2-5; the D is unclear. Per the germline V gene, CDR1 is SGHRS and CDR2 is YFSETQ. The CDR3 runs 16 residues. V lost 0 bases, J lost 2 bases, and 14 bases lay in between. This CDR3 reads CASSLDSTSRQETQYF. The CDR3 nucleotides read TGCGCCAGCAGCTTGGACAGTACCTCACGTCAAGAGACCCAGTACTTC.

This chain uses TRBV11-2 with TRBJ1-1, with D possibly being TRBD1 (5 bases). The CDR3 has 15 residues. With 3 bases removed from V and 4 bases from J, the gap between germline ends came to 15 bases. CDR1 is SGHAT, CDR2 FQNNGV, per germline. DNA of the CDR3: TGTGCCAGCAGCTTTAAGGGGCCAGGGATCACTGAAGCTTTCTTT. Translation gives CASSFKGPGITEAFF. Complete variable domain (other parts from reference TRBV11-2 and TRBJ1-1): EAGVAQSPRYKIIEKRQSVAFWCNPISGHATLYWYQQILGQGPKLLIQFQNNGVVDDSQLPKDRFSAERLKGVDSTLKIQPAKLEDSAVYLCASSFKGPGITEAFFGQGTRLTVV.

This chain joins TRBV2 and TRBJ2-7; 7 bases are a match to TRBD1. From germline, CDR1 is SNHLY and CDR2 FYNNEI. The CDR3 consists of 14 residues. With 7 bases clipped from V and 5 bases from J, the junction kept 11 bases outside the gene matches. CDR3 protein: CASTRQGRKNEQYF. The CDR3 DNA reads TGTGCCAGCACAAGACAGGGAAGGAAGAACGAGCAGTACTTC.

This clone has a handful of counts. The CDR3 bases are TGCGCCAGCAGCCAAGCCCCCCAGAATGAGCAGTTCTTC. Translated, it gives CASSQAPQNEQFF. The rearrangement joins TRBV4-1 to TRBJ2-1; no clear D gene. V was pared by 1 base and J by 7 bases, with 8 bases between. Germline V lookup: CDR1 MGHRA, CDR2 YSYEKL. The CDR3 length is 13 residues.

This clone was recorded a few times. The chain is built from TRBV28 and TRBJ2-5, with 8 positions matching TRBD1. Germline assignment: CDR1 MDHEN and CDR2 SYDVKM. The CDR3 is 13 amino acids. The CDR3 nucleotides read TGTGCGAGCGGACAGGGCGACCAAGAGACCCAGTACTTC. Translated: CASGQGDQETQYF.

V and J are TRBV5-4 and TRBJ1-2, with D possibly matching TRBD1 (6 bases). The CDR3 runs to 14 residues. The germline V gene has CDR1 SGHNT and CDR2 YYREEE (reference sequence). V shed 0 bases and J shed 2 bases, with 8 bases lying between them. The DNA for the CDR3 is TGTGCCAGCAGCTTGGACAGGGTAAACTATGGCTACACCTTC. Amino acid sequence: CASSLDRVNYGYTF.

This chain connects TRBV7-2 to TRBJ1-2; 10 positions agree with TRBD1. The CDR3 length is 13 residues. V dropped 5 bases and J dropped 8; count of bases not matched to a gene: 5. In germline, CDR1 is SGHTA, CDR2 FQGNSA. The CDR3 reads CASSLGQGLGYTF. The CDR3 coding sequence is TGTGCCAGCAGCCTGGGACAGGGGCTAGGCTACACCTTC. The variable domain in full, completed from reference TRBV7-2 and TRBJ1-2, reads GAGVSQSPSNKVTEKGKDVELRCDPISGHTALYWYRQSLGQGLEFLIYFQGNSAPDKSGLPSDRFSAERTGGSVSTLTIQRTQQEDSAVYLCASSLGQGLGYTFGSGTRLTVV.

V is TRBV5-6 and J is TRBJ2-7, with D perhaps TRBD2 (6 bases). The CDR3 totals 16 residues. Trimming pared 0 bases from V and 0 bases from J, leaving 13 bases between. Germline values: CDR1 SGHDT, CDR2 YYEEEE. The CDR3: CASSLGAGTASYEQYF. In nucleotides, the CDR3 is TGTGCCAGCAGCTTGGGGGCAGGGACTGCCTCCTACGAGCAGTACTTC.

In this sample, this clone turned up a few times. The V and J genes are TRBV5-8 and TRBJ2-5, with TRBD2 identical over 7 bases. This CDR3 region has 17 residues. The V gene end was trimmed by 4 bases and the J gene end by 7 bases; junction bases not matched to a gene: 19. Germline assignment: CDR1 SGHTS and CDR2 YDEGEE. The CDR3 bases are TGTGCCAGCAGCCCCTGGGGCGGGGGTGAAGAGGGCGGGACCCAGTACTTC. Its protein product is CASSPWGGGEEGGTQYF.

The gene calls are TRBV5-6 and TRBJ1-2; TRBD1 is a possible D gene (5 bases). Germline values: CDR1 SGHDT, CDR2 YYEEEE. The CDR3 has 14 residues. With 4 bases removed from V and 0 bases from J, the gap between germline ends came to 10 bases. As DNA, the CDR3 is TGTGCCAGCAGCCCCGGGACTACTAACTATGGCTACACCTTC. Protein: CASSPGTTNYGYTF.

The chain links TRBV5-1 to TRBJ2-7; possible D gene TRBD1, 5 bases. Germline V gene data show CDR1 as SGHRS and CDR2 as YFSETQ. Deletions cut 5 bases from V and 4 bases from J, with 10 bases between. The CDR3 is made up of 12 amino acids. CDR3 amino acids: CASSVRGYEQYF. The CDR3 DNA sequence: TGCGCCAGCAGTGTTAGGGGTTACGAGCAGTACTTC. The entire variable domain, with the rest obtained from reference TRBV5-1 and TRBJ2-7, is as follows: KAGVTQTPRYLIKTRGQQVTLSCSPISGHRSVSWYQQTPGQGLQFLFEYFSETQRNKGNFPGRFSGRQFSNSRSEMNVSTLELGDSALYLCASSVRGYEQYFGPGTRLTVT.

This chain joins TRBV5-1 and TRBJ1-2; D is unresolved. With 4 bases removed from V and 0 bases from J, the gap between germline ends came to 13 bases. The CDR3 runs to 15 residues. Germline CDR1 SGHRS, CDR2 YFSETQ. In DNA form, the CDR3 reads TGCGCCAGCAGCCCACAGACAAACCCTAACTATGGCTACACCTTC. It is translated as CASSPQTNPNYGYTF.